Following are 27 T cell receptor beta chains from one sample sequenced in a study of response to subunit inactivated influenza vaccine. TCRdb used MiXCR to reprocess the RT-PCR reads, holding one entry per CDR3 protein. The sample includes 500,000 to 550,000 distinct CDR3 sequences, 7.5% to 8.5% of them seen just once. The sample consisted of PBMCs from blood, taken about 23 months after vaccination. These receptors were collected from a man aged 45-69 years who received an inactivated influenza vaccine.

This clonotype was picked up a small number of times. CDR3 amino acids: CASSPHWGTEAFF. CDR3 bases: TGTGCCAGCAGCCCGCATTGGGGCACTGAAGCTTTCTTT. The chain joins TRBV11-1 to TRBJ1-1; D call uncertain. CDR1 and CDR2 (germline): SGHAT, FQDESV (reference sequence). This CDR3 spans 13 amino acids. V dropped 5 bases and J dropped 4 bases, with 11 bases sitting between them. The whole variable domain, filled in from reference TRBV11-1 and TRBJ1-1, reads EAEVAQSPRYKITEKSQAVAFWCDPISGHATLYWYRQILGQGPELLVQFQDESVVDDSQLPKDRFSAERLKGVDSTLKIQPAELGDSAMYLCASSPHWGTEAFFGQGTRLTVV.

This clonotype turned up a few times. V is TRBV5-5 and J is TRBJ2-5, with 7 bases fitting TRBD2. The trim removed 4 bases at V and 3 bases at J, leaving 6 bases unmatched. This CDR3 comprises 14 residues. Germline V lookup: CDR1 SGHKS, CDR2 YYEKEE (reference sequence). The CDR3 DNA reads as TGTGCCAGCAGCACCCGGGGGGTAGAAGAGACCCAGTACTTC. Translation gives CASSTRGVEETQYF.

A few counts support this clonotype. The V gene is TRBV12-3 or TRBV12-4, the J gene TRBJ2-5; 7 positions match TRBD2. The V and J ends lost 7 bases and 5 bases, in that order; junction bases with no gene match: 4. CDR3 length: 12 amino acids. In nucleotides, the CDR3 is TGTGCCAGCATAAGGGGAGGGGAGACCCAGTACTTC. Translation gives CASIRGGETQYF.

Only a few counts were recorded for this clonotype. The CDR3: CASSFKPGLSETQYF. In nucleotides, the CDR3 is TGTGCCAGCAGCTTCAAACCGGGACTATCGGAGACCCAGTACTTC. V is TRBV5-4 and J is TRBJ2-5; 7 positions match TRBD2. Germline assignment: CDR1 SGHNT and CDR2 YYREEE (reference sequence). Trimming removed 2 bases from V and 5 bases from J; junction bases left unmatched: 9. The CDR3 contains 15 residues. The full variable domain, with the rest looked up from reference TRBV5-4 and TRBJ2-5, is ETGVTQSPTHLIKTRGQQVTLRCSSQSGHNTVSWYQQALGQGPQFIFQYYREEENGRGNFPPRFSGLQFPNYSSELNVNALELDDSALYLCASSFKPGLSETQYFGPGTRLLVL.

This clonotype was seen at least ten times. The chain links TRBV20-1 to TRBJ2-7; the D gene is possibly TRBD1 (6 bases). Germline CDR1 is DFQATT and CDR2 is SNEGSKA (reference sequence). The CDR3 runs 14 residues. The V end lost 1 base, the J end lost 0 bases, and 10 bases lay between the germline ends. The CDR3: CSARGTVFSYEQYF. CDR3 nucleotide sequence: TGCAGTGCTAGAGGGACAGTATTCTCCTACGAGCAGTACTTC.

This clonotype was picked up one time. CDR3: CSARDGAGGGETQYF. CDR3 bases: TGCAGTGCTAGAGATGGTGCGGGAGGCGGAGAGACCCAGTACTTC. This sequence joins TRBV20-1 and TRBJ2-5; 8 positions agree with TRBD2. CDR1 is DFQATT, CDR2 SNEGSKA, per germline (reference sequence). V shed 0 bases and J 4 bases; nucleotides not matched to a gene: 7. The length of the CDR3 is 15 residues.

The chain links TRBV2 to TRBJ2-5; D not resolved. Trimming shortened V by 7 bases and J by 2 bases, and 11 bases separated the two germline ends. CDR1 SNHLY and CDR2 FYNNEI come from the germline V gene. The CDR3 is 13 amino acids. CDR3 in amino acids: CASTPPGQETQYF. The CDR3 DNA sequence: TGTGCCAGCACCCCCCCCGGGCAAGAGACCCAGTACTTC.

This clonotype showed up just a few times. V usage is TRBV7-9 and J usage is TRBJ2-3; D unresolved. Germline V lookup: CDR1 SEHNR, CDR2 FQNEAQ (reference sequence). The length of the CDR3 is 14 residues. V lost 5 bases and J 2 bases, leaving 11 bases between the germline ends. CDR3 nucleotide sequence: TGTGCCAGCAGCACCCGGGCTGACACAGATACGCAGTATTTT. Translation gives CASSTRADTDTQYF.

The table lists this clonotype with a few counts. The chain employs TRBV4-3 and TRBJ2-3; 7 bases are shared with TRBD2. The CDR3 sequence is 13 residues long. Trimming at V came to 4 bases and at J to 6 bases, leaving 4 bases not matched to a gene. CDR1 and CDR2 from the germline V gene are LGHNA and YSLEER. CDR3 region: CASSPRGVDTQYF. The CDR3 DNA follows: TGCGCCAGCAGCCCCCGGGGGGTGGATACGCAGTATTTT.

This clonotype was seen repeatedly, ten times or more. The CDR3 region has the DNA TGTGCCAGCAGTTTATACAGGGCGAATGAGCAGTTCTTC. Translated: CASSLYRANEQFF. This chain uses TRBV28 with TRBJ2-1; perhaps TRBD1 as D (6 bases). The germline V gene has CDR1 MDHEN and CDR2 SYDVKM. With 1 base removed from V and 7 bases from J, the gap between germline ends came to 8 bases. There are 13 residues in the CDR3.

This clonotype appeared a single time. CDR3 sequence reads: CASSMGLEYYEQYF. In DNA form, the CDR3 reads TGTGCCAGTAGCATGGGACTGGAGTACTACGAGCAGTACTTC. The chain combines TRBV19 with TRBJ2-7; weak D call: TRBD2 (6 bases). This CDR3 is 14 amino acids long. The germline V gene encodes CDR1 LNHDA and CDR2 SQIVND (reference sequence). V dropped 6 bases and J dropped 3 bases, with 15 bases sitting between them.

V gene TRBV7-9 combines with J gene TRBJ1-2; D possibly corresponds to TRBD1 (6 bases). Germline CDR1 SEHNR, CDR2 FQNEAQ (reference sequence). Trimming removed 5 bases at V and 7 bases at J, with 23 bases between. The CDR3 extends over 16 amino acids. CDR3 nucleotides: TGTGCCAGCAGCCCGTCGACGGGGGCGTCTTTGGGTGGCTACACCTTC. Protein product: CASSPSTGASLGGYTF.

This clonotype was counted only a few times. This rearrangement joins TRBV3-1 to TRBJ2-6, with 11 bases matching TRBD1. The germline gives CDR1 LGHDT, CDR2 YNNKEL (reference sequence). V gave up 7 bases and J gave up 0 bases; unmatched junction bases: 5. This CDR3 has 17 residues. The chain's CDR3 is CASTRGTGGSGANVLTF. CDR3 coding DNA: TGTGCCAGCACCCGGGGGACAGGGGGCTCTGGGGCCAACGTCCTGACTTTC.

The chain uses TRBV7-9 and TRBJ2-3; 12 bases are shared with TRBD2. Germline values: CDR1 SEHNR, CDR2 FQNEAQ (reference sequence). V lost 5 bases, J lost 4 bases, and 10 bases stayed unmatched. The CDR3 length is 17 residues. The CDR3 nucleotides are TGTGCCAGCAGCAAGCACTCTAGCGGGGGGGCCGCAGATACGCAGTATTTT. Its translation: CASSKHSSGGAADTQYF.

Ten or more counts support this clonotype. The rearrangement joins TRBV4-1 to TRBJ1-1; TRBD1 might be the D (5 bases). CDR1 and CDR2 (germline): MGHRA, YSYEKL. The CDR3 consists of 12 residues. The V gene lost 1 base and the J gene lost 10 bases, with 10 bases spanning the gap. The CDR3 spells CASSQAFGGAFF. Written as DNA, the CDR3 is TGCGCCAGCAGCCAAGCCTTCGGGGGAGCTTTCTTT.

This clonotype showed up just a few times. V and J are TRBV5-1 and TRBJ2-1, with 9 nucleotides matching TRBD2. The CDR3 has 13 residues. V lost 0 bases and J lost 13; bases outside the gene matches: 5. Germline V CDR1 and CDR2: SGHRS, YFSETQ. DNA for the CDR3: TGCGCCAGCAGCTTGGGGGGGACTAGCTATCAGTTCTTC. This encodes CASSLGGTSYQFF. The full variable domain, completed using reference TRBV5-1 and TRBJ2-1, is KAGVTQTPRYLIKTRGQQVTLSCSPISGHRSVSWYQQTPGQGLQFLFEYFSETQRNKGNFPGRFSGRQFSNSRSEMNVSTLELGDSALYLCASSLGGTSYQFFGPGTRLTVL.

At least ten counts were recorded for this clonotype. The chain has TRBV7-2 and TRBJ1-2; TRBD1 aligns across 9 bases. Germline loops: CDR1 SGHTA, CDR2 FQGNSA. CDR3 length: 13 amino acids. V was pared by 5 bases and J by 8 bases, with 6 bases of the junction left unmatched. In DNA, the CDR3 is TGTGCCAGCAGCCAGGACAGGGGCAGCGGCTACACCTTC. Translating gives CASSQDRGSGYTF.

Ten or more counts support this clonotype. The chain is built from TRBV20-1 and TRBJ2-1; TRBD2 is a possible D gene (6 bases). Trimming took 5 bases from V and 5 from J, leaving 16 bases between them. From germline, CDR1 is DFQATT and CDR2 SNEGSKA (reference sequence). The CDR3 is 14 amino acids. The CDR3 DNA reads as TGCAGTGCTTTTTCCGGGACTCGCAACAATGAGCAGTTCTTC. This translates into CSAFSGTRNNEQFF.

This clonotype has ten or more counts. The chain links TRBV3-1 to TRBJ2-7; D uncertain. V lost 4 bases, J lost 6 bases, and 10 bases lay in between. CDR3 length: 12 residues. Germline loops: CDR1 LGHDT, CDR2 YNNKEL (reference sequence). The CDR3 coding sequence is TGTGCCAGCAGCCCTTACCAATCCGAGCAGTACTTC. It encodes CASSPYQSEQYF.

This clonotype was recorded many times. This sequence joins TRBV9 and TRBJ2-1, with 9 bases that match TRBD1. The CDR3 length is 15 residues. Trimming removed 6 bases from V and 10 bases from J; junction bases left unmatched: 14. The germline V gene encodes CDR1 SGDLS and CDR2 YYNGEE. CDR3 nucleotides: TGTGCCAGCAACTCCGGGACAGGGTCCCTCAGGGAGCAGTTCTTC. Protein sequence: CASNSGTGSLREQFF. Full variable domain (remainder filled in from reference TRBV9 and TRBJ2-1): DSGVTQTPKHLITATGQRVTLRCSPRSGDLSVYWYQQSLDQGLQFLIQYYNGEERAKGNILERFSAQQFPDLHSELNLSSLELGDSALYFCASNSGTGSLREQFFGPGTRLTVL.

This clonotype has more than one count but fewer than ten. The rearrangement joins TRBV2 to TRBJ2-3; 15 positions match TRBD2. The CDR3 runs 18 residues. Germline CDR1 reads SNHLY; CDR2 reads FYNNEI. The V gene end was trimmed by 6 bases and the J gene end by 0 bases; junction bases not matched to a gene: 7. The CDR3 DNA follows: TGTGCCAGCAGCAAGGGGACTAGCGGGGGGCGAAGCACAGATACGCAGTATTTT. As protein: CASSKGTSGGRSTDTQYF.

As regards this clonotype: A read error may be the cause here, since a much bigger clone is one base away. The CDR3 here is CASREGQGLYYEQYF. CDR3 in DNA: TGTGCCAGCAGAGAGGGACAGGGACTGTACTACGAGCAGTACTTC. The gene calls are TRBV6-1 and TRBJ2-7, with 9 nucleotides matching TRBD1. The CDR3 has 15 residues. The V segment lost 6 bases and the J segment 3 bases; nucleotides outside the gene matches: 9. Germline lookup yields CDR1 MNHNS and CDR2 SASEGT.

This clonotype was detected ten times or more. This chain connects TRBV6-2 or TRBV6-3 to TRBJ1-5; D gene uncertain. The V gene lost 6 bases and the J gene lost 0 bases, with 12 bases spanning the gap. CDR3 length: 15 amino acids. Germline CDR1 reads MNHEY; CDR2 reads SVGEGT. The CDR3 DNA reads TGTGCCAGCAGGAGGAACAGCCATAGCAATCAGCCCCAGCATTTT. It specifies CASRRNSHSNQPQHF.

The chain has TRBV6-1 and TRBJ1-4; no reliable D call. The CDR3 length is 16 residues. The V gene's germline CDR1 is MNHNS and CDR2 SASEGT. Between the trimmed V and J ends, which lost 2 bases and 3 bases, there was a span of 13 bases. The CDR3 protein is CASSEIEGRANEKLFF. The CDR3 region has the DNA TGTGCCAGCAGTGAAATAGAGGGTCGGGCTAATGAAAAACTGTTTTTT.

There are a few counts of this clonotype. CDR3 region: CASAPIAGERYEQYF. CDR3 bases: TGTGCCAGCGCCCCGATAGCGGGGGAACGCTACGAGCAGTACTTC. The V call is TRBV6-1, the J call TRBJ2-7, with 9 positions matching TRBD2. The germline V gene encodes CDR1 MNHNS and CDR2 SASEGT. The CDR3 runs 15 residues. V was clipped by 8 bases and J by 3 bases; unmatched bases: 11.

V is TRBV27 and J is TRBJ1-6; D possibly corresponds to TRBD1 (5 bases). Trimming pared 0 bases from V and 7 bases from J, leaving 13 bases between. The CDR3 contains 16 residues. CDR1 is MNHEY, CDR2 SMNVEV, per germline (reference sequence). CDR3 nucleotides: TGTGCCAGCAGTTTATCGATCCCAGGGAGAAATTCACCCCTCCACTTT. Its protein product is CASSLSIPGRNSPLHF.

This clonotype showed up just a few times. The chain joins TRBV28 to TRBJ2-7; 12 bases match TRBD2. The J segment lost 3 bases and the V segment lost 2 bases, leaving 23 bases of the junction unmatched. Germline V gene lookup returns CDR1 MDHEN and CDR2 SYDVKM. The length of the CDR3 is 22 residues. CDR3 region: CASSLNYRHRGRTSGRFYEQYF. DNA for the CDR3: TGTGCCAGCAGTTTAAATTATCGGCACAGGGGGCGTACTAGCGGGAGGTTCTACGAGCAGTACTTC.